The rows below give T cell receptor beta chains drawn from one sample of a study of HIV-infected patients and healthy controls. From the 5' RACE reads, TCRdb called clonotypes with MiXCR, one entry per CDR3 protein. The repertoire holds about 64,000 distinct CDR3 sequences, about a fifth seen once, with 1.4% in the top ten. The specimen sequenced was CD4+ T cells from blood. These TCRs come from a human donor in good health. Each CDR3 is given with its conserved first and last residue. Fields, in order: clone size, J gene, V gene, D gene, CDR3 protein, CDR3 DNA. A D gene is named only where the DNA matches it firmly. Only some rows state a clone size, as once, few, many or a class for expanded clones.

>NA|TRBJ2-5|TRBV5-6|NA
CASSLHGIGLETQYF
TGTGCCAGCAGCTTACATGGGATAGGGCTCGAGACCCAGTACTTC
>many|TRBJ2-3|TRBV6-5|TRBD2
CASSKRLAGVSTDTQYF
TGTGCCAGCAGTAAACGACTAGCGGGGGTTAGCACAGATACGCAGTATTTT
>NA|TRBJ1-5|TRBV7-9|NA
CASSPPSGGNQPQHF
TGTGCCAGCAGCCCACCGTCGGGGGGCAATCAGCCCCAGCATTTT
>NA|TRBJ2-1|TRBV30|TRBD1
CARTGPYNEQFF
TGTGCCCGGACAGGGCCGTACAATGAGCAGTTCTTC
>many|TRBJ1-5|TRBV20-1|TRBD1
CSARDWSGGQGNQPQHF
TGCAGTGCTAGAGATTGGTCGGGGGGACAGGGCAATCAGCCCCAGCATTTT
>many|TRBJ1-1|TRBV3-1|TRBD1
CASSQATGVNTEAFF
TGTGCCAGCAGCCAAGCGACAGGGGTGAACACTGAAGCTTTCTTT
>many|TRBJ1-1|TRBV7-2|NA
CASSLVVGGDPEAFF
TGTGCCAGCAGCTTAGTTGTAGGCGGGGACCCTGAAGCTTTCTTT
>few|TRBJ2-7|TRBV7-2|NA
CASSLFGGYEQYF
TGTGCCAGCAGCTTATTCGGAGGATACGAGCAGTACTTC
>NA|TRBJ2-5|TRBV14|NA
CASSQVKGIQETQYF
TGTGCCAGCAGCCAAGTAAAGGGTATCCAAGAGACCCAGTACTTC
>many|TRBJ2-1|TRBV4-2|NA
CASSHGLAFEQFF
TGTGCCAGCAGCCATGGTCTAGCTTTTGAGCAGTTCTTC
>many|TRBJ2-5|TRBV10-3|NA
CAISAGAGQGETQYF
TGTGCCATCAGTGCGGGAGCGGGCCAAGGGGAGACCCAGTACTTC
>NA|TRBJ2-7|TRBV20-1|TRBD2
CSASLAGFRSYEQYF
TGCAGTGCGAGTCTAGCGGGTTTTCGCTCCTACGAGCAGTACTTC
>NA|TRBJ2-7|TRBV25-1|TRBD1
CASSDGGQGPSYEQYF
TGTGCCAGCAGTGATGGAGGACAGGGGCCCTCCTACGAGCAGTACTTC
>NA|TRBJ1-2|TRBV10-3|TRBD1
CAISVQGNGYTF
TGTGCCATCAGTGTACAGGGGAATGGCTACACCTTC